This T cell receptor beta chain stems from a study of T cell changes during pregnancy in multiple sclerosis. Germline V lookup: CDR1 LNHNV, CDR2 YYDKDF (reference sequence). V lost 3 bases to trimming and J lost 0 bases, with 13 bases between them. The CDR3 extends over 16 amino acids. TCRdb keeps only in-frame clones here, not all; method: immunoSEQ multiplex PCR. The sample has 25,000 to 35,000 clones, roughly 89% seen once; the top ten hold over 9.5%. The rearrangement joins TRBV15 to TRBJ2-3; a possible D gene is TRBD2 (5 bases). The clonotype comes from a female donor with multiple sclerosis, enrolled in a pregnancy study. The specimen was CD8+ T cells from peripheral blood mononuclear cells, collected in the second trimester of pregnancy. The DNA for the CDR3 is TGTGCCACCAGCAGTAGCGCACATCCTAGCACAGATACGCAGTATTTT. Protein: CATSSSAHPSTDTQYF.